What follows are 8 T cell receptor beta chains derived from one specimen sequenced in a study of beta chain features in type 1 diabetes. Their cognate antigens are unknown. Study observations and caveats: Moderate but significant shortening of TCRB CDR3s was recorded in all four CD4+ subsets from Type 1 diabetes patients.

Every isolated RNA sample was fully reverse transcribed, so sequencing captured expressed TCRB transcripts. TCRdb's copy holds only in-frame clones and misses some; the assay was immunoSEQ multiplex PCR. Of about 700,000 clones in the sample, roughly 12% were seen once. The sample taken for sequencing was naive CD4+ T cells from blood. The receptors stem from a man between 18 and 29 years old with type 1 diabetes.

About this clone itself: Within the sample, other DNA sequences also encode this same CDR3. J is TRBJ1-1 and V is TRBV5-6; D ambiguous. This CDR3 has 11 residues. Germline lookup yields CDR1 SGHDT and CDR2 YYEEEE. V lost 4 bases and J lost 2, with 3 bases in between. CDR3 residues: CASSLNTEAFF. CDR3 bases: TGTGCCAGCAGCCTAAACACTGAAGCTTTCTTT.

This clone has a handful of counts. The chain employs TRBV6-6 and TRBJ1-2; D is ambiguous. Germline V gene sequence: CDR1 MNHNY, CDR2 SVGAGI (reference sequence). The CDR3 consists of 12 residues. V shed 5 bases and J shed 8 bases, with 12 bases lying between them. This CDR3 reads CASSTPGEGYTF. The CDR3 nucleotides are TGTGCCAGCAGTACCCCCGGGGAGGGCTACACCTTC.

In its sample, this clone was seen a few times. The CDR3 sequence: CASSGRGGTQYF. As DNA, the CDR3 is TGTGCCAGCAGCGGTAGGGGGGGTACGCAGTATTTT. The rearrangement links TRBV9 to TRBJ2-3, with TRBD2 as a possible D gene (7 bases). The V gene lost 3 bases and the J gene lost 8 bases, with 10 bases spanning the gap. Germline V gene sequence: CDR1 SGDLS, CDR2 YYNGEE. The CDR3 runs 12 residues.

The chain links TRBV5-1 to TRBJ1-3; D unclear. Germline CDR1 and CDR2: SGHRS and YFSETQ. This CDR3 is built from 15 residues. The V gene lost 2 bases and the J gene lost 0 bases, with 9 bases spanning the gap. CDR3 nucleotide sequence: TGCGCCAGCAGCTTTGGGCAGTCCTCTGGAAACACCATATATTTT. Residues: CASSFGQSSGNTIYF.

The chain couples TRBV7-3 to TRBJ1-2; the D gene is possibly TRBD1 (6 bases). The CDR3 spans 15 residues. Germline V gene sequence: CDR1 SGHTA, CDR2 FQGTGA. Trimming left V 5 bases short and J 1 base short, with 14 bases between. The CDR3 nucleotides are TGTGCCAGCAGCCCGGGACACACCGATAACTATGGCTACACCTTC. Protein: CASSPGHTDNYGYTF.

This clone was observed a few times. This chain connects TRBV7-2 to TRBJ2-7, with D unclear. Trimming left V 5 bases short and J 7 bases short, with 12 bases between. Germline loops: CDR1 SGHTA, CDR2 FQGNSA. CDR3 length: 12 residues. The CDR3 here is CASSPYGGEQYF. For the CDR3, the DNA is TGTGCCAGCAGCCCGTATGGTGGAGAGCAGTACTTC.

The rearrangement links TRBV5-1 to TRBJ2-2, with TRBD1 identical over 7 bases. The CDR3 has 17 residues. Germline V CDR1 and CDR2: SGHRS, YFSETQ. Unmatched junction bases numbered 9, after V lost 0 bases and J lost 4 bases. The CDR3 DNA sequence: TGCGCCAGCAGCTTGGGCCGGGACAGAGTTTTCACCGGGGAGCTGTTTTTT. Encoded protein: CASSLGRDRVFTGELFF.

The chain combines TRBV7-9 with TRBJ2-7; D possibly corresponds to TRBD1 (6 bases). Per the germline V gene, CDR1 is SEHNR and CDR2 is FQNEAQ (reference sequence). This CDR3 spans 15 amino acids. V was clipped by 7 bases and J by 1 base, with 17 bases between them. The DNA of the CDR3 is TGTGCCAGCACCCAGGGGTCGGCGCAATCCTACGAGCAGTACTTC. Residues: CASTQGSAQSYEQYF.